The clone carrying this TCR beta chain was recorded a few times. The entry originates in a study of blood T cell repertoires in COVID-19. Only in-frame clones appear in the TCRdb table, and some are missing; sequencing was by immunoSEQ multiplex PCR. The table records 240,000 or so clones, more than 70% of them present only once. Sequencing was done on a sample of PBMCs or T cells enriched from blood (not recorded which). The sequence was obtained from a woman in her 50s who had recovered from COVID-19.

CDR3 DNA: TGCGCCAGCAGCGGGGGAGGTAGGGCTAATGAAAAACTGTTTTTT. It is translated as CASSGGGRANEKLFF. The chain has TRBV5-1 and TRBJ1-4, with D perhaps TRBD1 (5 bases). CDR3 length: 15 residues. The germline CDR1 and CDR2 sequences are SGHRS and YFSETQ. Trimming took off 4 bases at V and 3 bases at J, with 13 bases between the two ends.